This T cell receptor beta chain was recorded in a study of metastatic and nonmetastatic thyroid tumors (dated by TCRdb to the early 2020s). As for the study more broadly: Repertoires from peripheral blood and from tumor or nodule tissue samples of malignant and benign thyroid patients were compared. The research as a whole found: TCR beta diversity was reported as significantly higher in malignant tumors than in benign nodules, in both blood and tumor samples.

No treatment had been received by any patient before thyroid surgery. Patient clinical samples collected from the early 2010s to the late 2010s were retrospectively analysed using T-cell receptor beta sequencing. The sample holds a few counts of this clone. Its target antigen remains unknown. Nothing much larger sits one base from this clone, and base qualities are not available. Receptor amplification or capture employed PCR. The sequencing machine was an Illumina HiSeq 4000. High-throughput sequencing was used to profile the TCR beta-chain CDR3 region of each patient. The study's own analysis went as follows. CDR3 differences across clinicopathological groups were used to build a classifier for discriminating distant-metastatic papillary thyroid cancer patients. Repertoire diversity was assessed with the Shannon index, and tumor-blood repertoire similarity with the Morisita-Horn index. The raw public reads went through TCRdb reprocessing: fastp at Q25, MiXCR clone calling, in-frame beta chains kept. The V and J calls here are based on TCRdb, not the publication. The sample table shows some 90,000 clones, and around 7.8% are seen once. Around 8.8% of the sample rests with the top ten.

Specimen: blood. The source of this sequence is a female donor with papillary thyroid cancer or a benign thyroid nodule (not recorded which). Some clones in this sample may be carry-over from other donors' samples.

At the DNA level, the sequence is TGTGCCAGCAGTTACCTTCGGGGCCCCAACGAGCAGTACTTC. It is translated as CASSYLRGPNEQYF. Recombination connected TRBV6-2 or TRBV6-3 to TRBJ2-7; the D gene assignment is perhaps TRBD1 or TRBD2, with each matching 5 bases. Sequences MNHEY (CDR1) and SVGEGT (CDR2) are obtained from the germline V gene. The germline ends are 13 bases apart after V is trimmed by 2 bases and J by 5 bases. Including the terminal cysteine and phenylalanine, the CDR3 comprises 14 residues. The entry retains the CDR3 DNA only, 42 bases that are in frame from base 1.